This T cell receptor beta chain was identified during a study of CD8 T cells in Susac syndrome. General study results and limits: CD4+ T cell repertoires in Susac syndrome lacked clonal expansion.

V lost 5 bases and J lost 8, with 7 bases in between. This CDR3 region has 11 residues. In regard to this clonotype: Its antigen is not identified.

RNA, at about 0.5 to 1 ug, was reverse transcribed with random hexamers. TCRdb re-analysed the immunoSEQ multiplex PCR reads in MiXCR, keeping a single row per CDR3 protein. The sample lists about 240,000 distinct CDR3 sequences, 96% seen once, with around 0.1% in the top ten. The receptor was derived from a human donor with Susac syndrome. Sequencing was done on a sample of CD4+ T cells from PBMCs. The chain carries TRBV12-3 or TRBV12-4 and TRBJ2-1; D not certain. This CDR3 reads CASSRADEQFF. The CDR3 DNA sequence: TGTGCCAGCAGTCGGGCCGATGAGCAGTTCTTC.